This T cell receptor beta chain was sequenced in a study of control samples from healthy donors and cancer patients. Assay: immunoSEQ multiplex PCR; the TCRdb copy retains only in-frame clones and omits some. In the table there are some 79,000 clones, 93% of which are singletons. Germline V lookup: CDR1 LGHDT, CDR2 YNNKEL (reference sequence). The CDR3 spans 12 residues. With 4 bases removed from V and 2 bases from J, the gap between germline ends came to 6 bases. This clone was recorded only once. The origin of this receptor is a woman aged 40 to 50 with lung cancer. Sequenced material: PBMCs. The chain combines TRBV3-1 (or the pseudogene TRBV3-2) with TRBJ2-7; no firm D call. CDR3 residues: CASSLTAYEQYF. The CDR3 DNA follows: TGTGCCAGCAGCCTAACAGCCTACGAGCAGTACTTC.